These 21 T cell receptor beta chains were all obtained from the same sample, sequenced in a study of early T cells in non-severe SARS-CoV-2 infection. TCRdb re-called the 5' RACE reads with MiXCR, one entry per CDR3 protein. The repertoire holds some 64,000 distinct CDR3 sequences, with around 14% as singletons. Sequenced input: whole blood. Every receptor here comes from an adult who was a healthcare worker with PCR-confirmed SARS-CoV-2 infection or an uninfected control (not recorded which).

This clonotype has at least ten counts. V usage is TRBV20-1 and J usage is TRBJ2-7; no definite D call. Germline V gene lookup returns CDR1 DFQATT and CDR2 SNEGSKA (reference sequence). The CDR3 consists of 12 residues. Trimming took off 2 bases at V and 4 bases at J, with 9 bases between the two ends. The CDR3 DNA is TGCAGTGCTAGAAGCTTCACTTACGAGCAGTACTTC. It codes for CSARSFTYEQYF.

On this clonotype itself: This may be a read error, as it is one base from a much larger clone. This chain links TRBV5-1 with TRBJ2-3; D uncertain. Germline CDR1 and CDR2: SGHRS and YFSETQ. V lost 4 bases and J 7 bases, leaving 19 bases between the germline ends. CDR3 size: 15 residues. CDR3 nucleotide sequence: TGCGCCAGCAGCGATCTAGTGGGGAACAAGAATACGCAGTATTTT. Amino acid sequence: CASSDLVGNKNTQYF.

This clonotype has more than one count but fewer than ten. The gene calls are TRBV27 and TRBJ2-7; tentatively, D is TRBD2 (6 bases). This CDR3 comprises 12 residues. Germline loops: CDR1 MNHEY, CDR2 SMNVEV (reference sequence). Deletions cut 8 bases from V and 1 base from J, with 9 bases between. The CDR3 protein is CASGTESYEQYF. The CDR3 DNA follows: TGTGCCAGCGGGACTGAGTCCTACGAGCAGTACTTC.

This clonotype has just a few counts. The genes are TRBV7-3 and TRBJ2-7; the D gene is possibly TRBD1 (6 bases). The CDR3 contains 17 residues. The ends were cut back, 6 bases at V and 0 bases at J, with 21 bases in the middle. In germline, CDR1 is SGHTA, CDR2 FQGTGA. In nucleotides, the CDR3 is TGTGCCAGCAGTTTTATGCGGACAGCCAAATTCTCCTACGAGCAGTACTTC. Amino acids: CASSFMRTAKFSYEQYF.

This clonotype was seen ten or more times. The V call is TRBV7-2, the J call TRBJ2-2, with D perhaps TRBD1 (6 bases). V lost 4 bases and J lost 5, with 20 bases in between. The germline V gene has CDR1 SGHTA and CDR2 FQGNSA. The CDR3 contains 17 residues. This CDR3 is CASSSRQALGLTGELFF. CDR3 nucleotides: TGTGCCAGCAGCTCCAGACAGGCCCTGGGTCTGACCGGGGAGCTGTTTTTT.

The gene calls are TRBV5-6 and TRBJ2-2; 10 bases are a match to TRBD1. The CDR3 loop spans 15 amino acids. V dropped 4 bases and J dropped 7; count of bases not matched to a gene: 7. CDR1 is SGHDT, CDR2 YYEEEE, per germline. The CDR3 region is CASSPLGQGNGELFF. CDR3 nucleotides: TGTGCCAGCAGCCCCCTGGGACAGGGGAACGGGGAGCTGTTTTTT. The entire variable domain, with the rest obtained from reference TRBV5-6 and TRBJ2-2, is as follows: DAGVTQSPTHLIKTRGQQVTLRCSPKSGHDTVSWYQQALGQGPQFIFQYYEEEERQRGNFPDRFSGHQFPNYSSELNVNALLLGDSALYLCASSPLGQGNGELFFGEGSRLTVL.

This clonotype occurred a few times. V is TRBV7-2 and J is TRBJ2-1; TRBD2 is a possible D gene (5 bases). Trimming removed 1 base at V and 5 bases at J, with 12 bases between. Germline lookup yields CDR1 SGHTA and CDR2 FQGNSA. This CDR3 is 15 amino acids long. DNA of the CDR3: TGTGCCAGCAGCTTAGTCGGGGAGAACCACAATGAGCAGTTCTTC. Protein sequence: CASSLVGENHNEQFF.

This clonotype was found many times. The chain couples TRBV12-3 or TRBV12-4 to TRBJ2-7; maybe TRBD1 (5 bases). This CDR3 region has 12 residues. V was cut by 8 bases and J by 2 bases, with 10 bases left in between. The CDR3 protein is CASGETAYEQYF. For the CDR3, the DNA is TGTGCCAGCGGAGAGACAGCCTACGAGCAGTACTTC.

V usage is TRBV18 and J usage is TRBJ2-7, with 7 bases matching TRBD2. Germline values: CDR1 KGHSH, CDR2 LQKENI. The length of the CDR3 is 15 residues. V lost 3 bases and J lost 0; bases outside the gene matches: 5. The CDR3 DNA sequence: TGTGCCAGCTCACCGGGACGGACTAGCTCCTACGAGCAGTACTTC. It yields the protein CASSPGRTSSYEQYF.

The V and J genes are TRBV20-1 and TRBJ2-1, with 12 bases identical to TRBD2. Germline V gene sequence: CDR1 DFQATT, CDR2 SNEGSKA (reference sequence). The CDR3 is 13 residues long. The junction had 0 bases not matched to a gene; V was cut back by 3 bases and J by 6 bases. This CDR3 reads CSARTSGSNEQFF. The CDR3, as DNA: TGCAGTGCTAGGACTAGCGGGAGCAATGAGCAGTTCTTC.

This clonotype has a handful of counts. The V call is TRBV7-3, the J call TRBJ2-6, with D perhaps matching TRBD1 (6 bases). Trimming left V 4 bases short and J 0 bases short, with 10 bases between. Germline V gene sequence: CDR1 SGHTA, CDR2 FQGTGA. This CDR3 has 16 residues. The CDR3 DNA reads as TGTGCCAGCAGCTCGACAGGAACCTCTGGGGCCAACGTCCTGACTTTC. Translated: CASSSTGTSGANVLTF.

This clonotype turned up a few times. The rearrangement links TRBV3-1 to TRBJ2-7; D may correspond to TRBD1 or TRBD2 (6 bases each). CDR1 is LGHDT and CDR2 is YNNKEL in the germline V gene (reference sequence). V lost 0 bases and J 7 bases, leaving 16 bases between the germline ends. There are 15 residues in the CDR3. CDR3 DNA sequence: TGTGCCAGCAGCCAAGATAGCGGCAGGGGCTGGGAGCAGTACTTC. Its protein product is CASSQDSGRGWEQYF.

As for this clonotype: A much bigger clone sits one base away, suggesting this may be a read error. The rearrangement joins TRBV18 to TRBJ1-3; no clear D. The CDR3 is 15 residues long. CDR1 is KGHSH and CDR2 is LQKENI in the germline V gene. The CDR3: CASSPPGYSENTIYF. CDR3 coding DNA: TGTGCCAGCTCACCACCTGGTTACTCTGAAAACACCATATATTTT.

In DNA form, the CDR3 reads TGTGCCAGCAGTGAGTCTAGCGGGAGATCGGAGACCCAGTACTTC. It is translated as CASSESSGRSETQYF. The chain uses TRBV2 and TRBJ2-5; 10 nucleotides match TRBD2. V was pared by 3 bases and J by 5 bases, with 6 bases of the junction left unmatched. The CDR3 contains 15 residues. Germline V lookup: CDR1 SNHLY, CDR2 FYNNEI.

This clonotype was observed many times. CDR3 residues: CSANPGETQYF. As DNA, the CDR3 is TGCAGCGCCAACCCCGGTGAGACCCAGTACTTC. The chain employs TRBV29-1 and TRBJ2-5; no reliable D call. V lost 7 bases and J 5 bases, leaving 11 bases between the germline ends. The germline V gene has CDR1 SQVTM and CDR2 ANQGSEA. This CDR3 region has 11 residues.

On this clonotype itself: At one end, the junction sequence differs from germline, possibly due to a read error. This rearrangement joins TRBV20-1 to TRBJ2-3; D ambiguous. This CDR3 is built from 10 residues. The germline gives CDR1 DFQATT, CDR2 SNEGSKA (reference sequence). Here the CDR3 reads CSASDHTLYF. CDR3 in DNA: TGCAGTGCTAGTGATCATACGCTGTATTTT.

This clonotype has only a few counts. The V call is TRBV14, the J call TRBJ2-1; 10 positions agree with TRBD2. V dropped 4 bases and J dropped 9; count of bases not matched to a gene: 9. Germline CDR1 SGHDN, CDR2 FVKESK. The CDR3 is 15 amino acids. Here the CDR3 DNA reads TGTGCCAGCAGCCGGATGACTAGCGGGTACTCTGAGCAGTTCTTC. Protein product: CASSRMTSGYSEQFF.

The chain is built from TRBV11-1 and TRBJ2-2; D remains unclear. Trimming removed 5 bases from V and 8 bases from J, with 9 bases in between. The CDR3 consists of 12 residues. CDR1 SGHAT and CDR2 FQDESV come from the germline V gene (reference sequence). This CDR3 is CASSPKLGELFF. The CDR3 nucleotides read TGTGCCAGCAGCCCTAAGCTGGGGGAGCTGTTTTTT.

The J gene is TRBJ1-5, the V gene TRBV20-1; D remains unclear. The CDR3 spans 14 residues. Germline V lookup: CDR1 DFQATT, CDR2 SNEGSKA (reference sequence). The V gene lost 3 bases and the J gene lost 5 bases, with 14 bases spanning the gap. CDR3 protein: CSASGASGYQPQHF. The CDR3 DNA reads as TGCAGTGCTAGTGGAGCTTCGGGATATCAGCCCCAGCATTTT.

The rearrangement joins TRBV27 to TRBJ1-5, with D possibly being TRBD1 (6 bases). The CDR3 contains 14 residues. Trimming removed 6 bases at V and 9 bases at J, with 18 bases between. Per the germline V gene, CDR1 is MNHEY and CDR2 is SMNVEV (reference sequence). The CDR3 protein is CASSSGTPSSPQHF. The CDR3 DNA reads as TGTGCCAGCAGCTCCGGGACACCATCATCGCCCCAGCATTTT.

This sequence joins TRBV6-4 and TRBJ1-1, with D perhaps TRBD1 (6 bases). CDR3 length: 13 amino acids. V shed 4 bases and J shed 4 bases, with 10 bases lying between them. CDR1 MRHNA and CDR2 SNTAGT come from the germline V gene. CDR3 DNA sequence: TGTGCCAGCAGTGGGGGAGGGGGCACTGAAGCTTTCTTT. Translated, it gives CASSGGGGTEAFF.